This TCR beta chain was retrieved from a study of blood T cells in healthy people across ages. Regarding the study as a whole: The unknown donor CMV status may have confounded expanded clonotype changes.

Through a sample-barcoded 5' primer and a J-beta primer mix, a second PCR was run for about 7 to 12 cycles. A template-switch adaptor with 12 random nucleotides tagged each cDNA molecule. One entry per CDR3 protein results from TCRdb running MiXCR on the 5' RACE reads. There are 920,000 or so distinct CDR3 sequences in the sample; under 45% occur only once, and 15% to 20% lies in the top ten. Points on this clonotype: What it binds is unknown. A much larger clone lies a single base off, so this may be a read error.

Germline V CDR1 and CDR2: MDHEN, SYDVKM. Trimming cost V 3 bases and J 7 bases; bases outside gene matches: 10. CDR3 length: 15 amino acids. The chain links TRBV28 to TRBJ2-3; 7 nucleotides match TRBD2. This clonotype originated in a woman in her fifties or sixties in good health. Sequences were obtained from blood. The CDR3 bases are TGTGCCAGCAGTTTCAGGGAGGGCCATGGGAATACGCAGTATTTT. Translating it yields CASSFREGHGNTQYF.